The 16 T cell receptor beta chains presented below share a single source sample, sequenced in a study of T cell clonality in common variable immunodeficiency. Overall study results and limits: Fewer deletions and N-nucleotide insertions were reportedly seen in common variable immunodeficiency TCR beta sequences.

Profiling relied on immunoSEQ multiplex PCR, and the TCRdb table lists in-frame clones only, not all of them. The record shows some 42,000 clones for this sample, with no singletons present. What these receptors recognize is not known. Material for sequencing was peripheral blood mononuclear cells. These receptors all come from a human donor with common variable immunodeficiency.

This clone was found many times. The read ends 3 residues shy of where the CDR3 ends; the end is completed using the germline J gene. This sequence joins TRBV20-1 and TRBJ2-5, with 8 bases identical to TRBD1. Germline V lookup: CDR1 DFQATT, CDR2 SNEGSKA (reference sequence). This CDR3 comprises 14 residues. Trimming removed 6 bases from V and 2 bases from J; junction bases left unmatched: 8. The CDR3 DNA, read in part, is TGCAGTGCCATAGGACAGGGCGATCAAGAGACC. Protein product: CSAIGQGDQET. The full-length CDR3 reads as CSAIGQGDQETQYF.

This clone was picked up a small number of times. The read gets to within 3 residues of the CDR3 end, and the germline J gene fills in the rest. The V call is TRBV6-2 or TRBV6-3, the J call TRBJ2-1, with 7 bases lining up with TRBD2. Germline lookup yields CDR1 MNHEY and CDR2 SVGEGT. This CDR3 has 15 residues. The ends lost 0 bases at V and 3 bases at J; junction bases unmatched: 2. The CDR3 spells CASSYSSGFYNEQFF. CDR3 DNA, as far as it was read: TGTGCCAGCAGTTACTCTAGCGGGTTCTACAATGAG.

At least ten counts were recorded for this clone. The CDR3 end is not reached by the read, which stops 3 residues before it; the germline J gene fills it in. V usage is TRBV7-8 and J usage is TRBJ2-5; 10 nucleotides line up with TRBD2. This CDR3 is built from 14 residues. Germline CDR1 SGHVS, CDR2 FQNEAQ. The V segment lost 4 bases and the J segment 5 bases; nucleotides outside the gene matches: 4. The CDR3: CASSSLAGVETQYF. The part of the CDR3 DNA that was read is TGTGCCAGCAGCTCTCTAGCGGGGGTTGAGACC. The full variable domain, with the rest looked up from reference TRBV7-8 and TRBJ2-5, is GAGVSQSPRYKVAKRGQDVALRCDPISGHVSLFWYQQALGQGPEFLTYFQNEAQLDKSGLPSDRFFAERPEGSVSTLKIQRTQQEDSAVYLCASSSLAGVETQYFGPGTRLLVL.

There are many counts of this clone. The observed sequence ends 3 residues before the CDR3 terminus, with the missing tail filled in from the germline J gene. This rearrangement joins TRBV18 to TRBJ1-5, with TRBD1 matching over 7 bases. CDR1 is KGHSH, CDR2 LQKENI, per germline. Trimming removed 5 bases from V and 4 bases from J; junction bases left unmatched: 2. The CDR3 is made up of 13 amino acids. The sequenced CDR3 bases are TGTGCCAGCTCAGCGGACAGGAATCAGCCC. Translated, it gives CASSADRNQP. The whole CDR3 is CASSADRNQPQHF.

Regarding this clone: The DNA ends 3 residues before the CDR3 does, and the rest of the CDR3 is filled in from the germline J gene. The chain has TRBV2 and TRBJ2-1, with D perhaps TRBD1 (6 bases). The CDR3 is made up of 15 amino acids. V lost 3 bases and J lost 9, with 18 bases in between. Germline V gene data show CDR1 as SNHLY and CDR2 as FYNNEI. CDR3 bases read: TGTGCCAGCAGTGAGTTCGGTGCTTCCAGGGGTGAG. As protein: CASSEFGASRGE. The entire CDR3 protein reads CASSEFGASRGEQFF.

This clone has only a few counts. The read terminates 3 residues ahead of where the CDR3 ends, so the germline J gene completes it. The chain joins TRBV7-3 to TRBJ2-3; 7 bases map to TRBD2. The CDR3 totals 15 residues. Germline V gene data show CDR1 as SGHTA and CDR2 as FQGTGA. V was clipped by 5 bases and J by 2 bases; unmatched bases: 7. CDR3 DNA, as far as it was read: TGTGCCAGCAGCCTTAGCGGGCCCCTCACAGATACG. This translates into CASSLSGPLTDT. In full, the CDR3 is CASSLSGPLTDTQYF.

This clone showed up just a few times. The CDR3 end lies 3 residues beyond the end of the read and is filled in from the germline J gene. Other DNA sequences of this sample code for an identical CDR3. The chain uses TRBV6-2 or TRBV6-3 and TRBJ2-3; the match to TRBD2 covers 11 bases. The CDR3 is 15 amino acids. Trimming removed 5 bases from V and 4 bases from J; junction bases left unmatched: 5. Looked up from germline, CDR1 is MNHEY and CDR2 is SVGEGT. The sequenced part of the CDR3 DNA is TGTGCCAGCAGTCTTGGGACTAGCGGTGCAGATACG. Translating gives CASSLGTSGADT. From start to end, the CDR3 is CASSLGTSGADTQYF.

This clone was counted ten times or more. CDR3 bases read: TGTGCCAGCAGCTCCCGTAGCGGGCGGGAGACC. The encoded protein is CASSSRSGRET. The full CDR3 reads CASSSRSGRETQYF. The J gene is TRBJ2-5, the V gene TRBV7-2; 7 bases match TRBD2. The read finishes 3 residues shy of the CDR3 end, and the germline J gene is used to complete it. The germline V gene has CDR1 SGHTA and CDR2 FQGNSA. CDR3 size: 14 residues. J gave up 5 bases and V 4 bases, and 7 bases lay outside the gene matches. Based on the CDR3 plus reference TRBV7-2 and TRBJ2-5, the full variable domain is GAGVSQSPSNKVTEKGKDVELRCDPISGHTALYWYRQSLGQGLEFLIYFQGNSAPDKSGLPSDRFSAERTGGSVSTLTIQRTQQEDSAVYLCASSSRSGRETQYFGPGTRLLVL.

This clone was detected ten times or more. The read is 3 residues too short to cover the CDR3 end, so that end is filled in from the germline J gene. The V call is TRBV2, the J call TRBJ1-1; D is unclear. Germline V gives CDR1 SNHLY, CDR2 FYNNEI. CDR3 length: 13 residues. CDR3 residues: CASSEWASSAAFF. CDR3 DNA (partial): TGTGCCAGCAGTGAATGGGCAAGCTCGGCC.

A note on this clone: The read gets to within 3 residues of the CDR3 end, and the germline J gene fills in the rest. V is TRBV5-5 and J is TRBJ1-2; D may be TRBD1 (6 bases). The V end lost 1 base, the J end lost 3 bases, and 10 bases lay between the germline ends. Germline loops: CDR1 SGHKS, CDR2 YYEKEE (reference sequence). This CDR3 contains 14 residues. The CDR3 spells CASSLTGFDYGYTF. The CDR3 DNA, read in part, is TGTGCCAGCAGCTTGACAGGGTTCGACTATGGC.

Worth noting for this clone: The CDR3 end is not reached by the read, which stops 3 residues before it; the germline J gene fills it in. The chain joins TRBV30 to TRBJ1-3; D might be TRBD1 (6 bases). The V and J ends lost 1 base and 9 bases respectively, with 19 bases between them. This CDR3 contains 15 residues. The germline CDR1 and CDR2 sequences are GTSNPN and SVGIG (reference sequence). CDR3 DNA, as far as it was read: TGTGCCTGGAGTGCCCGGGACACCTTAAGGTTCACC. This translates into CAWSARDTLRFT. The full-length CDR3 reads as CAWSARDTLRFTIYF.

This clone was picked up a small number of times. The missing CDR3 end, 3 residues past where the read stops, is filled in from the germline J gene. The chain combines TRBV11-2 with TRBJ1-1; D may be TRBD1 (5 bases). Trimming pared 0 bases from V and 5 bases from J, leaving 13 bases between. The CDR3 contains 15 residues. The germline V gene encodes CDR1 SGHAT and CDR2 FQNNGV. CDR3 bases read: TGTGCCAGCAGCTTAGAAGGGTTGCGGGGGACTGAA. It is translated as CASSLEGLRGTE. The entire CDR3 sequence reads CASSLEGLRGTEAFF.

The sample holds many counts of this clone. Read sequence stops 3 residues before the CDR3 end, and the germline J gene provides the missing end. This sequence joins TRBV6-2 or TRBV6-3 and TRBJ2-7; 9 bases are shared with TRBD1. The CDR3 consists of 15 residues. Trimming removed 6 bases from V and 0 bases from J; junction bases left unmatched: 6. Germline assignment: CDR1 MNHEY and CDR2 SVGEGT. The CDR3: CASSSPGQGSYEQYF. The sequenced CDR3 bases are TGTGCCAGCAGCTCTCCGGGACAGGGCTCCTACGAG.

This clone was seen at least ten times. Read sequence stops 3 residues before the CDR3 end, and the germline J gene provides the missing end. This chain connects TRBV7-3 to TRBJ2-2, with 11 bases aligning to TRBD1. The CDR3 runs 18 residues. The ends lost 5 bases at V and 0 bases at J; junction bases unmatched: 8. Germline V gene sequence: CDR1 SGHTA, CDR2 FQGTGA. The CDR3 bases that were read are TGTGCCAGCAGCGCAACGGGACAGGGGGGGACGAACACCGGGGAG. Protein: CASSATGQGGTNTGE. In full, the CDR3 reads CASSATGQGGTNTGELFF.

This clone was observed at least ten times. The CDR3 is cut off 3 residues early in the read; its end comes from the germline J gene. The gene calls are TRBV19 and TRBJ2-1; D perhaps matches TRBD2 (7 bases). Between the trimmed V and J ends, which lost 2 bases and 4 bases, there was a span of 9 bases. From germline, CDR1 is LNHDA and CDR2 SQIVND (reference sequence). CDR3 length: 14 amino acids. CDR3 sequence: CASSIRGAYNEQFF. CDR3 bases read: TGTGCCAGTAGTATACGGGGGGCGTACAATGAG.

The sample holds many counts of this clone. The CDR3 extends 3 residues past the end of the read, so its final part is completed from the germline J gene. The chain links TRBV29-1 to TRBJ2-1, with D possibly TRBD2 on 6 matching bases. The CDR3 contains 12 residues. Trimming pared 5 bases from V and 3 bases from J, leaving 8 bases between. The germline V gene has CDR1 SQVTM and CDR2 ANQGSEA. CDR3 loop: CSVWRDYNEQFF. Partial CDR3 DNA: TGCAGCGTTTGGCGGGACTACAATGAG.